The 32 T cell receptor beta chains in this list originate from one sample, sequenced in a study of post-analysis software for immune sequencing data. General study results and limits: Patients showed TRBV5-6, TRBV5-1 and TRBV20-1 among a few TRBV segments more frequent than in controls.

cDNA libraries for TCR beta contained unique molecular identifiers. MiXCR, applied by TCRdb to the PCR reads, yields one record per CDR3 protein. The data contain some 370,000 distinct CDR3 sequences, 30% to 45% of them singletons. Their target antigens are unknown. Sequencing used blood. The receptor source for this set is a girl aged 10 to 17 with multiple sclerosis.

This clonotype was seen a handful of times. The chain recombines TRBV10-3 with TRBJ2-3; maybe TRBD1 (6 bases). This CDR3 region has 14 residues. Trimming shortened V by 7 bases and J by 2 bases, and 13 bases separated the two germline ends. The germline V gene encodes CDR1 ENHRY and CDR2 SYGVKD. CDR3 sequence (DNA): TGTGCCATCACCCCCGGACAGCACACAGATACGCAGTATTTT. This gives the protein CAITPGQHTDTQYF.

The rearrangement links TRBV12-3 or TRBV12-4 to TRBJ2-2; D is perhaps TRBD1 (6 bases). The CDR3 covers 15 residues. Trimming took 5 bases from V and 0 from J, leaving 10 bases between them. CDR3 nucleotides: TGTGCCAGCAGTACCGGACAGTCGAACACCGGGGAGCTGTTTTTT. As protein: CASSTGQSNTGELFF.

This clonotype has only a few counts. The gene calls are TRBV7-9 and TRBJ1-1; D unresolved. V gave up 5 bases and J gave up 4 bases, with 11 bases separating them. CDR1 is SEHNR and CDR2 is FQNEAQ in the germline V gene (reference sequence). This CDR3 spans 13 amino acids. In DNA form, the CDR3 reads TGTGCCAGCAGCCCTACGGGGAGCACTGAAGCTTTCTTT. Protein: CASSPTGSTEAFF.

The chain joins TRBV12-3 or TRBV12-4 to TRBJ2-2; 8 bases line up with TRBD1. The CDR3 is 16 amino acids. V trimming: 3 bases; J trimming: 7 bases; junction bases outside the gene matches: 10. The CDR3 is CASSFGSGGTDGELFF. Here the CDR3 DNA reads TGTGCCAGCAGTTTCGGGTCAGGGGGCACCGACGGGGAGCTGTTTTTT.

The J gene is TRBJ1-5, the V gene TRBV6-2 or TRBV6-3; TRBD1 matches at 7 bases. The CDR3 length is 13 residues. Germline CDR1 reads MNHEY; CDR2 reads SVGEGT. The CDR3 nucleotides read TGTGGGATCCGACAGGGTATTTTATCGCCCCAGCATTTT. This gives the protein CGIRQGILSPQHF.

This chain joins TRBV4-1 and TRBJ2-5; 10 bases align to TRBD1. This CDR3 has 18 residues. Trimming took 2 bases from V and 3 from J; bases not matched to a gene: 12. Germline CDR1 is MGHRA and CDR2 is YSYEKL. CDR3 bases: TGCGCCAGCAGCCAACCTCTCCGGAGGACAGGGGGGAAAGAGACCCAGTACTTC. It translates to CASSQPLRRTGGKETQYF.

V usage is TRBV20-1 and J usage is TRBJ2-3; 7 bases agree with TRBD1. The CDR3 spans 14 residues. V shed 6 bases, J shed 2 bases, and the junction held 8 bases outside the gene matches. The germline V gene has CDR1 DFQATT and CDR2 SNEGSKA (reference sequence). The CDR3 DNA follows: TGCAGTGCCCCCCGGGACAGTTACACAGATACGCAGTATTTT. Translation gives CSAPRDSYTDTQYF.

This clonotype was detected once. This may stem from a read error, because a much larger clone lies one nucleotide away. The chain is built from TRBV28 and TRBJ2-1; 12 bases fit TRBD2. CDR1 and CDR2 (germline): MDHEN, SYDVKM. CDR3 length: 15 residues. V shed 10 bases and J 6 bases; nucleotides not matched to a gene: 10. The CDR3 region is CANRTLAGGSNEQFF. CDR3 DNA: TGTGCCAACAGGACACTAGCGGGGGGCTCCAATGAGCAGTTCTTC.

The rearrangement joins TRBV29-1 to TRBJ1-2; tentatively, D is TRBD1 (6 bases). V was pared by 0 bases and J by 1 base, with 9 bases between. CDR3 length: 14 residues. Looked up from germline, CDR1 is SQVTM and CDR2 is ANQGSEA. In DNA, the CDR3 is TGCAGCGTTGAAGACAGGGGCCGTAACTATGGCTACACCTTC. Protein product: CSVEDRGRNYGYTF. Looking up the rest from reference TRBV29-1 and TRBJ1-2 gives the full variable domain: SAVISQKPSRDICQRGTSLTIQCQVDSQVTMMFWYRQQPGQSLTLIATANQGSEATYESGFVIDKFPISRPNLTFSTLTVSNMSPEDSSIYLCSVEDRGRNYGYTFGSGTRLTVV.

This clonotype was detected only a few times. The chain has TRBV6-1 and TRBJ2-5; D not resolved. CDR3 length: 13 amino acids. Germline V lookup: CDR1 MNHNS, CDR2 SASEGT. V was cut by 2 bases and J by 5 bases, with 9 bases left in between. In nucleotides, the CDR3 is TGTGCCAGCAGTGAACTAGTGGTGGAGACCCAGTACTTC. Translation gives CASSELVVETQYF.

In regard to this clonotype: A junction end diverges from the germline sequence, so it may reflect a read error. The CDR3 sequence is CAGSLDRTGIFYGYTF. The CDR3 region has the DNA TGTGCCGGCAGCTTAGACCGGACGGGGATCTTCTATGGCTACACCTTC. This chain uses TRBV7-2 with TRBJ1-2; D gene uncertain. CDR1 SGHTA and CDR2 FQGNSA come from the germline V gene. This CDR3 region has 16 residues.

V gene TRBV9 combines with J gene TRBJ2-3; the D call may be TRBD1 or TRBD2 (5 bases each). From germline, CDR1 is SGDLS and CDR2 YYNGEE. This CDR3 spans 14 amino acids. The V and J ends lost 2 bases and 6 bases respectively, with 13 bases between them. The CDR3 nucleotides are TGTGCCAGCAGCGTCGGGACGGTACACGATACGCAGTATTTT. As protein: CASSVGTVHDTQYF.

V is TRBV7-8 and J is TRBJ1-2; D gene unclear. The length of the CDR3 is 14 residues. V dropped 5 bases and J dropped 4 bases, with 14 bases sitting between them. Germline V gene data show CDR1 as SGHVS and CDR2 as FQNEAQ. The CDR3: CASSPAREVYGYTF. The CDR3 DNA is TGTGCCAGCAGCCCCGCCAGAGAAGTCTATGGCTACACCTTC.

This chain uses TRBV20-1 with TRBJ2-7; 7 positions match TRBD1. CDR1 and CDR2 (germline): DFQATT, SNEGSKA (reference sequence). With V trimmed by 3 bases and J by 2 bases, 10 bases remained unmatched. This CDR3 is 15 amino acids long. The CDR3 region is CSARRGGDNTYEQYF. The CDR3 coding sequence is TGCAGTGCTAGGAGAGGGGGCGATAATACCTACGAGCAGTACTTC.

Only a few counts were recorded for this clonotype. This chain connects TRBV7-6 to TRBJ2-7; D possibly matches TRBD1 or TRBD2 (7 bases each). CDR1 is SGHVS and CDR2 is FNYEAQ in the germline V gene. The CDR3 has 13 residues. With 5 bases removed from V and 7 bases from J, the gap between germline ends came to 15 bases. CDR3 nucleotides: TGTGCCAGCAGCCCAGGGGGAGGGACAGAGCAGTACTTC. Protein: CASSPGGGTEQYF.

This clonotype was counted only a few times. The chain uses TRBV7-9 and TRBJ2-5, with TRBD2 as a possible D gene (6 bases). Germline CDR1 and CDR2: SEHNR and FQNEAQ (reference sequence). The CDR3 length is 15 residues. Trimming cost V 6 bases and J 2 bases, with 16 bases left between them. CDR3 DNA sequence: TGTGCCAGCAGTTTTGGCGGGGCCGGACAAGAGACCCAGTACTTC. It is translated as CASSFGGAGQETQYF.

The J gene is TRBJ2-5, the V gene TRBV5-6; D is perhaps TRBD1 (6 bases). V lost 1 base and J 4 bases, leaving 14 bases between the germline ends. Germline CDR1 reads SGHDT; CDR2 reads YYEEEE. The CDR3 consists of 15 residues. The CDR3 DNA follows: TGTGCCAGCAGCTTGAATCCACAAGGGGGAGAGACCCAGTACTTC. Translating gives CASSLNPQGGETQYF.

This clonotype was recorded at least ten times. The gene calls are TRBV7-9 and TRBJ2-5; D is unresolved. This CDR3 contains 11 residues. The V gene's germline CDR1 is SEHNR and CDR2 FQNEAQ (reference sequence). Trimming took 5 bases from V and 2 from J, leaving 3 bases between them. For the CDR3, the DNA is TGTGCCAGCAGCAAACAAGAGACCCAGTACTTC. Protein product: CASSKQETQYF. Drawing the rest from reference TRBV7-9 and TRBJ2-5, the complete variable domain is DTGVSQNPRHKITKRGQNVTFRCDPISEHNRLYWYRQTLGQGPEFLTYFQNEAQLEKSRLLSDRFSAERPKGSFSTLEIQRTEQGDSAMYLCASSKQETQYFGPGTRLLVL.

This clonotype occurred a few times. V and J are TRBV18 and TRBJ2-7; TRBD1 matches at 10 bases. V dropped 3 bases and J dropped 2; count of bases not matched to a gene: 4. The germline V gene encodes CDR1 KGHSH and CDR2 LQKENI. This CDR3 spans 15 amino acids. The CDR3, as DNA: TGTGCCAGCTCACCGATAGGACAGGGGGCCTACGAGCAGTACTTC. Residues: CASSPIGQGAYEQYF.

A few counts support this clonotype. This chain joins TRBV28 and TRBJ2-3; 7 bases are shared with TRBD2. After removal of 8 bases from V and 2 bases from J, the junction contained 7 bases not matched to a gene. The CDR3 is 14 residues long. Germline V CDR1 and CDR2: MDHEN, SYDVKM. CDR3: CASGTSGNTDTQYF. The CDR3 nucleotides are TGTGCCAGCGGGACCAGCGGGAACACAGATACGCAGTATTTT.

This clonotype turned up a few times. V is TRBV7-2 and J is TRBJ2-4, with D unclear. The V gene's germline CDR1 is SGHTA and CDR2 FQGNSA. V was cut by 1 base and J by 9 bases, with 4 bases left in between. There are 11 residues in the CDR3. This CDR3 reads CASSLETIQYF. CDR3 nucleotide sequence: TGTGCCAGCAGCTTAGAGACCATTCAGTACTTC.

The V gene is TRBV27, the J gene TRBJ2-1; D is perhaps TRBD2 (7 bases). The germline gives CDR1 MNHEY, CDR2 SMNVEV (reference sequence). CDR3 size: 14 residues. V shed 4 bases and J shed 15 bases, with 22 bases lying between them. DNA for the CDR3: TGTGCCAGCAGTTCGCCAATCCGCGGGGGCTGGGCGTTCTTC. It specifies CASSSPIRGGWAFF.

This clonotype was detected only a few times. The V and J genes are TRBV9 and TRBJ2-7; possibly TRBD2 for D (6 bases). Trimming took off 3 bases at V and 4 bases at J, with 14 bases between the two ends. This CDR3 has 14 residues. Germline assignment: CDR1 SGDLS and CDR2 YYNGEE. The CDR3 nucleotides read TGTGCCAGCAGCGCAATGACTAGACCATACGAGCAGTACTTC. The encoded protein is CASSAMTRPYEQYF.

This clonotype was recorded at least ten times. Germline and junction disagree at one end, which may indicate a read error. The CDR3 here is CASSGQETQYF. In DNA form, the CDR3 reads TGTGCCAGCAGTGGCCAAGAGACCCAGTACTTC. The chain links TRBV5-1 to TRBJ2-5, with D unresolved. Germline V gives CDR1 SGHRS, CDR2 YFSETQ. This CDR3 has 11 amino acids. Variable domain in full (rest from reference TRBV5-1 and TRBJ2-5): KAGVTQTPRYLIKTRGQQVTLSCSPISGHRSVSWYQQTPGQGLQFLFEYFSETQRNKGNFPGRFSGRQFSNSRSEMNVSTLELGDSALYLCASSGQETQYFGPGTRLLVL.

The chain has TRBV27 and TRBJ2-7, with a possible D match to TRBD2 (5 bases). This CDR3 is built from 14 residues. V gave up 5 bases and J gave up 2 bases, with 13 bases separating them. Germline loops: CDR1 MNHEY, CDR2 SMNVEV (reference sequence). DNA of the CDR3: TGTGCCAGCAGTGCGCGGGTCAGACCCTACGAGCAGTACTTC. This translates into CASSARVRPYEQYF.

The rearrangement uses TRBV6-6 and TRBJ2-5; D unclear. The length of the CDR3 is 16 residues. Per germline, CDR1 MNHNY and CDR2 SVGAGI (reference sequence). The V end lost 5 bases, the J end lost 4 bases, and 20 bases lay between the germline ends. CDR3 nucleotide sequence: TGTGCCAGCAGTCCTAGGACCGGGTATCGCAGAGAGACCCAGTACTTC. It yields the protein CASSPRTGYRRETQYF.

CDR3 loop: CASSLAEPMLAPQHF. The CDR3 DNA reads as TGTGCCAGCAGCTTAGCGGAGCCAATGCTCGCGCCCCAGCATTTT. V usage is TRBV7-8 and J usage is TRBJ1-5; unclear D gene. Trimming cost V 0 bases and J 9 bases, with 15 bases left between them. The CDR3 loop spans 15 amino acids. Germline CDR1 reads SGHVS; CDR2 reads FQNEAQ. Combining the CDR3 with reference TRBV7-8 and TRBJ1-5 gives the whole variable domain GAGVSQSPRYKVAKRGQDVALRCDPISGHVSLFWYQQALGQGPEFLTYFQNEAQLDKSGLPSDRFFAERPEGSVSTLKIQRTQQEDSAVYLCASSLAEPMLAPQHFGDGTRLSIL.

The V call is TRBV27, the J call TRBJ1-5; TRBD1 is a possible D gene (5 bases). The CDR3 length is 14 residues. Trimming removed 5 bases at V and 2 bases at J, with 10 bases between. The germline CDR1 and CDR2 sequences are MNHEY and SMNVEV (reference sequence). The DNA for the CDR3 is TGTGCCAGCAGTGAGCTACAGGGCAATCAGCCCCAGCATTTT. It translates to CASSELQGNQPQHF.

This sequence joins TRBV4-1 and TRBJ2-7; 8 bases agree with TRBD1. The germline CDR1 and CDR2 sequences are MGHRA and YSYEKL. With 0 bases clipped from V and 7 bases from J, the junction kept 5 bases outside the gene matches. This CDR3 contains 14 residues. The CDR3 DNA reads TGCGCCAGCAGCCAAGATCTTCGGGACAGGGAGCAGTACTTC. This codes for CASSQDLRDREQYF.

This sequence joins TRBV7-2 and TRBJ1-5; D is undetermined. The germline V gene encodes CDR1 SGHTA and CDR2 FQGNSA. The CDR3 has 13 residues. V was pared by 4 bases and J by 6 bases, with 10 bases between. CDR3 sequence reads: CASSSLISQPQHF. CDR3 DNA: TGTGCCAGCAGCTCGCTAATTAGTCAGCCCCAGCATTTT.

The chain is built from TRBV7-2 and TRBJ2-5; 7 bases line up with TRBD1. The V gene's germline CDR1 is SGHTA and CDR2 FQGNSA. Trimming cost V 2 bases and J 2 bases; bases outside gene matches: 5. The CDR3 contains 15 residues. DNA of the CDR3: TGTGCCAGCAGCTTACCGCCAGGGGGACAAGAGACCCAGTACTTC. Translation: CASSLPPGGQETQYF.

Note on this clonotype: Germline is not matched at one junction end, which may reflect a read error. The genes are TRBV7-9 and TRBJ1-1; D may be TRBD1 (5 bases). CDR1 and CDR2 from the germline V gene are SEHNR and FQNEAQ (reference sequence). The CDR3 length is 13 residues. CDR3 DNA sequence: TGTGCCAGCAGCTTCGAGTGGGGGACGAAAGCCTTCTTT. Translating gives CASSFEWGTKAFF.